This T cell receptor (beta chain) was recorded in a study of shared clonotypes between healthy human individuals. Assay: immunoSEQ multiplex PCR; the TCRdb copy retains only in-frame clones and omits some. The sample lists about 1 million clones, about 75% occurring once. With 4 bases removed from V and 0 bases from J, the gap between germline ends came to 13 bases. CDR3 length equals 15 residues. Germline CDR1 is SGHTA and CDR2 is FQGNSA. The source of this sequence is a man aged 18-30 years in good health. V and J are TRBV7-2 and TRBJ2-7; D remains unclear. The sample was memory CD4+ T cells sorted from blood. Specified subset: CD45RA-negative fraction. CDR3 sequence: CASSSNGESSYEQYF. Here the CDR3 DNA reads TGTGCCAGCAGCTCTAATGGCGAGAGCTCCTACGAGCAGTACTTC.